This TCR beta chain comes out of a study of blood T cell repertoires in COVID-19. Across the whole study: COVID-19 samples, acute and convalescent, were from the United States, Italy and Spain.

The method was immunoSEQ multiplex PCR; TCRdb's version includes in-frame clones alone and lacks a portion of them. This sample has about 300,000 clones, with around 82% found just once. Trimming removed 4 bases at V and 5 bases at J, with 11 bases between. This CDR3 is 13 amino acids long. The germline CDR1 and CDR2 sequences are SGHTA and FQGNSA. This receptor was obtained from a woman between 45 and 65 years old with acute or convalescent COVID-19. The chain links TRBV7-2 to TRBJ2-5; tentative D call: TRBD2 (5 bases). Sequenced material: peripheral blood. The CDR3 nucleotides are TGTGCCAGCAGCTCCACTAGAGGGGAGACCCAGTACTTC. It is translated as CASSSTRGETQYF.